These 6 T cell receptor beta chains came from one sample sequenced in a study of beta chain features in type 1 diabetes. General study findings and limits: A moderate, significant TCRB CDR3 shortening appeared in type 1 diabetes across four CD4+ subsets.

Sequenced material consisted of expressed TCRB transcripts (all of the isolated RNA was reverse transcribed). Using immunoSEQ multiplex PCR, the repertoire was profiled, and TCRdb retains in-frame clones only, with some absent. The data show 250,000 or so clones, 20% seen once. For these receptors, no antigen is known. What was sequenced was naive CD4+ T cells from blood. These TCRs come from a middle-aged woman with type 1 diabetes.

This clone came up a few times. The chain recombines TRBV4-1 with TRBJ2-3, with a tentative D call TRBD1 (5 bases). Trimming cost V 1 base and J 4 bases, with 9 bases left between them. Germline V lookup: CDR1 MGHRA, CDR2 YSYEKL. The CDR3 covers 14 residues. The CDR3 region has the DNA TGCGCCAGCAGCCAAGGGACAATGCCAGATACGCAGTATTTT. It specifies CASSQGTMPDTQYF.

The chain couples TRBV7-9 to TRBJ2-1; D uncertain. The CDR3 is 13 amino acids. CDR1 and CDR2 from the germline V gene are SEHNR and FQNEAQ (reference sequence). V lost 1 base and J 6 bases, leaving 7 bases between the germline ends. The CDR3 spells CASSLVPSNEQFF. The CDR3 region has the DNA TGTGCCAGCAGCTTAGTCCCGTCCAATGAGCAGTTCTTC.

The sample holds a few counts of this clone. The chain uses TRBV28 and TRBJ1-1; D may be TRBD1 (6 bases). V shed 3 bases and J shed 7 bases, with 21 bases lying between them. Germline CDR1 is MDHEN and CDR2 is SYDVKM. CDR3 size: 16 residues. The CDR3 nucleotides read TGTGCCAGCAGTTTGTCGGTCCTTACAGGGACGGATGAAGCTTTCTTT. As protein: CASSLSVLTGTDEAFF.

Only a few counts were recorded for this clone. The V gene is TRBV7-9, the J gene TRBJ1-2; a possible D gene is TRBD1 (5 bases). The V gene's germline CDR1 is SEHNR and CDR2 FQNEAQ (reference sequence). The germline V and J ends were trimmed by 4 bases and 2 bases, with 11 bases remaining between them. The length of the CDR3 is 14 residues. CDR3 in DNA: TGTGCCAGCAGCTCCCCTCAGGGAAACTATGGCTACACCTTC. Its translation: CASSSPQGNYGYTF.

The CDR3 DNA is TGCGCCAGCAGCCGTATAGGAAGGACAGGCAACACCGGGGAGCTGTTTTTT. Protein product: CASSRIGRTGNTGELFF. The V call is TRBV4-1, the J call TRBJ2-2, with TRBD1 matching 7 bases. Losses at the gene ends were 4 bases for V and 2 bases for J; bases not matched to a gene: 10. This CDR3 comprises 17 residues. The germline V gene encodes CDR1 MGHRA and CDR2 YSYEKL.

The chain uses TRBV29-1 and TRBJ1-1; D gene unclear. The CDR3 is 13 amino acids. Trimming took 3 bases from V and 0 from J, leaving 8 bases between them. Germline CDR1 and CDR2: SQVTM and ANQGSEA. This CDR3 is CSVDPQLNTEAFF. The CDR3 DNA sequence: TGCAGCGTTGACCCGCAGTTGAACACTGAAGCTTTCTTT.